This TCR beta chain was retrieved from a study of cytomegalovirus exposure and HLA in healthy donors (dated by TCRdb to 2015 to 2018). With respect to the entire study: According to an earlier analysis of a few hundred of the donors, 150 million to 200 million T cells yielded 120 million or so unique TCR beta sequences and around 300 Gb of sequence data. Approximately 330 gigabases of sequencing data and around 88 million unique TCR sequences made up an early release that covered 500 to 700 HLA-typed donors. The genetic ancestry cluster associated with self-reported Caucasian donors included around 76% of the approximately 410 genotyped donors. The study aimed to test whether cataloging public T cell receptors could reveal signatures of past pathogen exposure. The T cell repertoires of 666 subjects were profiled by immunosequencing and related to cytomegalovirus serostatus. Besides the first cohort of roughly 700 subjects, a separate validation cohort made up of over 95 different subjects was used. To predict cytomegalovirus infection status, the study combined high-throughput TCR immunosequencing, statistical association of individual TCRs with disease status, and machine learning. A later analysis re-examined previously published TCR beta repertoires from just over 650 donors and added high-resolution HLA genotyping to investigate patterns of TCR occurrence. In the later analysis, no new phenotypic data were used to find candidate immune exposures; instead, reliance was placed on TCR beta sequences and their occurrence across donors. An earlier analysis of approximately 580 of the donors used high-throughput TCR beta sequencing to judge whether each TCR beta V gene segment behaved as functional or pseudogenic. Alongside the repertoire data, information on donor age, sex, ethnicity and CMV serostatus was compiled. A later genetic analysis used genome-wide SNP genotypes for about 60% of the roughly 670 donors, treating that subset as a discovery cohort. All discovery cohort repertoires had been generated on a single sequencing platform. HLA typing covered class I and class II loci at four-digit resolution. The number of typed donors differed by locus: about 620-640 for A, B, C, DRB1 and DQB1; 522 for DQA1; 606 for DPA1; and 400 to 480 for DPB1. Several DR-DQ haplotypes were treated as single units for association and clustering because of strong linkage in the cohort. Among several hundred genotyped donors of the cohort, an average of around 250,000 unique TCR beta nucleotide sequences was sequenced per donor, of which roughly 17% were non-productive. On the study overall, not on this receptor specifically: HLA typing was unavailable for some donors at each locus, so association tests used only the typed subset. A later analysis associated roughly 17,000 TCR beta sequences with specific HLA alleles at a false discovery rate of 0.05. Broadly in line with IMGT annotations, most TCR beta V segments showed up in productive rearrangements about 87% or about 30% of the time in an earlier analysis of approximately 600 of the donors. A further reported finding was that TCR beta sequences accurately predicted the HLA-A and HLA-B alleles for most subjects in the first cohort. According to a later analysis, most CMV-associated TCR beta chains appeared to be HLA-restricted, and the HLA associations seemed to be driven largely by CMV exposure. Only TCR beta chains were sequenced in this cohort, and the absence of alpha or paired-chain data limited detectable features. Correlated functional status among segregating V segments might reflect linkage disequilibrium, but an unknown experimental factor could not be ruled out. The only immune exposure information available for the cohort was CMV serostatus. A few of the identified cytomegalovirus-associated TCR beta chains were confirmed in vitro to be specific for cytomegalovirus antigens. According to a later genetic analysis, donors in an Asian-associated ancestry cluster had fewer N-insertions in productive TCRs than the roughly 670-donor mean. In a later genetic analysis, a missense DCLRE1C variant was associated with V-gene and J-gene trimming of TCR beta chains, and the association was replicated in an independent cohort. According to the authors, the approach could potentially be generalized to other disease states and immunological phenotypes. A later analysis reported that several top co-occurrence clusters appeared linked to parvovirus B19, influenza, CMV and Epstein-Barr virus. Some IMGT-functional V segments, including TRBV6-2 and TRBV6-3, could not be told apart with the 87-base-pair reads, so those segments were excluded. Compared with equally common non-associated chains, HLA-associated TCR beta chains in a later analysis were more clonally expanded and had lower generation probabilities. In a later analysis, the rate of TCR association differed among HLA loci, with DRB1 alleles having the most associated TCRs and HLA-C alleles having the fewest. Strong co-occurrence of HLA alleles, especially DR and DQ, made assigning TCR associations to individual alleles difficult. The earlier analysis of approximately 560 of the donors excluded seventeen rarely observed V segments, including chromosome 9 orphons, because counts were too low. Roughly uniform sequencing depth across donors was assumed in presence/absence analyses, although this assumption may not hold. The classifier was reported to diagnose cytomegalovirus status with high specificity and sensitivity in both the original cohort and the validation cohort. In the study, approximately 160 TCR beta chains were listed as associated with cytomegalovirus. A cluster of highly shared sequence variants was judged likely to be a technical artifact of the sequencing pipeline. Most TCR sequences were seen in very few donors, while some public TCRs were found in many individuals.

Of note for this clone: Its antigen is unknown. No per-base quality is available; no much larger clone lies one base away.

Libraries came from the immunoSEQ multiplex PCR assay. A mixture of 60 forward primers for TCR Vbeta segments and 13 reverse primers for TCR Jbeta segments was used in the multiplex PCR. A multiplex PCR assay on genomic DNA amplified the CDR3 region of rearranged TCR beta genes. On the Illumina HiSeq System, the amplified TCR beta libraries were sequenced as 87-base-pair reads. For the original study's pipeline: A later analysis counted tens of millions of unique TCR beta chains across the 640 or so repertoires, and around 12 million of these chains were shared by at least two donors. To remove PCR and sequencing errors, raw reads were error-corrected and collapsed into unique sequences using a nearest-neighbor algorithm that merged closely related sequences. Alignment of CDR3 sequences to IMGT reference sequences was used to assign V, D and J gene segments. Each retained sequence needed at least a six-nucleotide match to both a V gene segment and a J gene segment. A rearrangement counted as productive if the CDR3 had no stop codons and remained in frame with V and J, and every other rearrangement counted as non-productive. Following IMGT convention, CDR3 was defined as the stretch from the second conserved V-encoded cysteine up to the conserved J-encoded phenylalanine. In an earlier analysis of 587 of the donors, sequences lacking an unambiguous match to a single V gene segment were excluded. In an earlier analysis of several hundred of the donors, V segments were called functional above 56.7% productive rearrangements and were called segregating when the between-donor standard deviation exceeded 5%. A statistical classification framework was developed to diagnose cytomegalovirus status using the catalog of TCR beta chain sequences. In a later analysis, TCR nucleotide sequences were compared against IMGT/GENE-DB human TR gene sequences so that V and J genes could be assigned. In a later analysis, CDR3 sequences and most-parsimonious VDJ recombination scenarios were assigned using the TCRdist pipeline. In a later analysis, every TCR beta chain was defined by the combination of its CDR3 amino acid sequence and its V-gene family, and reads without a unique V-gene family were dropped. As a way to deal with suspected cross-contamination and a sequencing artifact, a later analysis dropped approximately 590 nucleotide sequences that were highly shared and had low generation probability. A later analysis calculated a clonal expansion index for each public chain from normalized within-repertoire ranks of inferred template counts. Generation probabilities in a later analysis came from a VDJ recombination model fitted to out-of-frame rearrangements, and those results were checked against IGoR. In a later analysis, TCR-TCR, TCR-HLA and TCR-CMV co-occurrence was scored with hypergeometric tests, and a repertoire-size bias correction was applied to TCR pairs. To estimate false discovery rates, a later analysis permuted the HLA or CMV assignments 20 times. In a later analysis, co-occurring TCRs were grouped using DBSCAN, and TCRdist sequence similarity was added for clustering within HLA-allele-positive subsets. Co-occurrence clustering excluded repertoires with fewer than 30,000 or more than 120,000 public chains, plus five with anomalous nucleotide sharing. Sourced from immuneACCESS, this table was stored by TCRdb with only in-frame sequences that have V and J called. A share of the clones is absent; for the studies checked, an unresolved V gene accounts for under half, and the remainder has no known explanation. That table furnishes V, J and clone size, whereas the DNA furnished D and trimming. This sample is represented by 150,000 to 200,000 clones; about 85% of them were singletons. Approximately 1.4% of the sample belongs to the ten largest clones.

The CDR3 holds 15 amino acids from the cysteine to the phenylalanine. Just CDR3 DNA is preserved here, 45 bases in frame from base 1. Clipping removes 8 bases from V and 0 bases from J, with 7 as the unmatched junction base count. The germline V gene gives CDR1 as KGHSH and CDR2 as LQKENI. The cohort consisted of approximately 670 healthy bone marrow donors. Cohort members were all nominally healthy when sampled, although unrecorded immune exposures were likely present. The donor was CMV seronegative and was included in the group of a few hundred seronegative cohort members. A peripheral blood sample was provided by each donor, and peripheral blood mononuclear cells were used for TCR beta sequencing. The Qiagen DNeasy Blood Extraction Kit was used to extract genomic DNA from the blood cell samples.

This TCR derives from a woman aged 45-60 years in good health and CMV-seronegative. Input material: PBMCs. The rearrangement combines TRBV18 with TRBJ1-1, and TRBD1 matches 9 of the central bases. The sequence in DNA is TGTGCCAGCCATCGACAGGGGGACATGAACACTGAAGCTTTCTTT. It codes for CASHRQGDMNTEAFF.